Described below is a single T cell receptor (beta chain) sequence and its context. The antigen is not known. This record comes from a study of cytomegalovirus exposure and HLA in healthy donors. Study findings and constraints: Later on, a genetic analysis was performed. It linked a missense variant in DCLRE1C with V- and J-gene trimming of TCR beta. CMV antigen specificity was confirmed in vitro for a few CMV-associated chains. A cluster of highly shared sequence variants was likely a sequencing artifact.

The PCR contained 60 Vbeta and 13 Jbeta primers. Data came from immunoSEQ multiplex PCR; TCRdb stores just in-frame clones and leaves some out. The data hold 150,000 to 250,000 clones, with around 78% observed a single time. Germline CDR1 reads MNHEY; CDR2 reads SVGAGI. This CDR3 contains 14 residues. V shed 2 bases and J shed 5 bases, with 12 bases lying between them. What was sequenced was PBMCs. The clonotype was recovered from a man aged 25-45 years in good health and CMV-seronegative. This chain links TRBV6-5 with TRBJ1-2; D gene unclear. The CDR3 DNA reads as TGTGCCAGCAGTTACGATCTGCCCGGGTATGGCTACACCTTC. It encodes CASSYDLPGYGYTF.